Following are 20 T cell receptor beta chains from one sample sequenced in a study of T cells in Graves' hyperthyroidism and ophthalmopathy. RNA transcripts gave rise to amplified TCR beta CDR3 regions. First-round RT-PCR targeting the TCR CDR3 was performed with the HTBI primer set. Each CDR3 protein gets one entry after TCRdb re-called the multiplex PCR reads with MiXCR. This sample yields more than 500,000 distinct CDR3 sequences, of which 15% to 20% are seen a single time; 3.5% to 4% belongs to the top ten. Material: blood. These receptors were taken from a woman aged 30 to 39 with Graves' hyperthyroidism.

This clonotype was observed at least ten times. The chain employs TRBV28 and TRBJ1-5, with D perhaps TRBD1 (5 bases). CDR1 and CDR2 (germline): MDHEN, SYDVKM. V lost 2 bases and J lost 5, with 13 bases in between. The CDR3 is 15 amino acids. Written as DNA, the CDR3 is TGTGCCAGCAGTTTAGGGGCCTCCTGGGATCAGCCCCAGCATTTT. This encodes CASSLGASWDQPQHF. The variable domain in full, completed from reference TRBV28 and TRBJ1-5, reads DVKVTQSSRYLVKRTGEKVFLECVQDMDHENMFWYRQDPGLGLRLIYFSYDVKMKEKGDIPEGYSVSREKKERFSLILESASTNQTSMYLCASSLGASWDQPQHFGDGTRLSIL.

V and J are TRBV6-6 and TRBJ1-4; D is unclear. The CDR3 totals 15 residues. Trimming stripped 0 bases from V and 7 bases from J, with 12 bases between. Germline V gives CDR1 MNHNY, CDR2 SVGAGI (reference sequence). The CDR3 bases are TGTGCCAGCAGTTACTCGAGTACGACCTCTGAAAAACTGTTTTTT. Translating it yields CASSYSSTTSEKLFF.

This clonotype showed up many times. The J gene is TRBJ1-1, the V gene TRBV6-1, with D hard to call. CDR1 MNHNS and CDR2 SASEGT come from the germline V gene. V was clipped by 8 bases and J by 7 bases, with 17 bases between them. There are 13 residues in the CDR3. In DNA form, the CDR3 reads TGTGCCAGCTGGGTCACAGAAATACGTGAAGCTTTCTTT. Protein: CASWVTEIREAFF.

This clonotype was observed many times. The chain is built from TRBV12-3 or TRBV12-4 and TRBJ1-5, with unresolved D. There are 14 residues in the CDR3. V was trimmed by 2 bases and J by 9 bases, leaving 14 bases between them. For the CDR3, the DNA is TGTGCCAGCAGTTTATTCAGGCTGAAGGGGCCCCAGCATTTT. Its translation is CASSLFRLKGPQHF.

This clonotype has just a few counts. The V gene is TRBV7-2, the J gene TRBJ1-6, with 7 bases identical to TRBD1. The CDR3 is 17 residues long. Germline lookup yields CDR1 SGHTA and CDR2 FQGNSA. Trimming at V came to 5 bases and at J to 1 base, leaving 8 bases not matched to a gene. CDR3 nucleotides: TGTGCCAGCAGCCTCGGGACAGTACGGTCCTATAATTCACCCCTCCACTTT. As protein: CASSLGTVRSYNSPLHF.

This clonotype was observed many times. The rearrangement links TRBV5-5 to TRBJ2-5; D is perhaps TRBD1 (6 bases). This CDR3 has 15 amino acids. The V end lost 2 bases, the J end lost 5 bases, and 16 bases lay between the germline ends. Germline values: CDR1 SGHKS, CDR2 YYEKEE (reference sequence). The chain's CDR3 is CASSFTAGEGETQYF. Here the CDR3 DNA reads TGTGCCAGCAGCTTCACGGCAGGGGAAGGGGAGACCCAGTACTTC.

This clonotype occurred many times. The chain recombines TRBV27 with TRBJ2-1, with a tentative D call TRBD2 (7 bases). Germline V gene data show CDR1 as MNHEY and CDR2 as SMNVEV (reference sequence). V shed 2 bases and J shed 6 bases, with 11 bases lying between them. The CDR3 totals 14 residues. The CDR3 nucleotides read TGTGCCAGCAGTTTAGGGGGGGCCCTCAATGAGCAGTTCTTC. Its protein product is CASSLGGALNEQFF.

This clonotype turned up a few times. The V gene is TRBV5-1, the J gene TRBJ1-6, with 9 bases that match TRBD1. CDR3 length: 15 amino acids. Germline V gene data show CDR1 as SGHRS and CDR2 as YFSETQ. The V and J ends lost 2 bases and 7 bases, in that order; junction bases with no gene match: 4. The CDR3 sequence: CASSFSGTGNSPLHF. The CDR3 nucleotides read TGCGCCAGCAGCTTTTCCGGGACAGGGAATTCACCCCTCCACTTT.

This clonotype has just a few counts. This chain connects TRBV20-1 to TRBJ2-7; D not certain. CDR1 is DFQATT and CDR2 is SNEGSKA in the germline V gene (reference sequence). V was trimmed by 5 bases and J by 2 bases, leaving 19 bases between them. This CDR3 comprises 15 residues. In DNA, the CDR3 is TGCAGTGCTTTGGGCTTCGGGCTAATAACCTACGAGCAGTACTTC. As protein: CSALGFGLITYEQYF.

This clonotype has ten or more counts. The chain has TRBV10-3 and TRBJ2-5; D gene uncertain. Looked up from germline, CDR1 is ENHRY and CDR2 is SYGVKD. V lost 0 bases to trimming and J lost 1 base, with 9 bases between them. The CDR3 has 15 residues. CDR3 nucleotides: TGTGCCATCAGTGAGTCCGGGCTTGTCCAAGAGACCCAGTACTTC. This encodes CAISESGLVQETQYF.

This clonotype has just a few counts. V is TRBV13 and J is TRBJ1-1; D ambiguous. This CDR3 is 15 amino acids long. Germline CDR1 reads PRHDT; CDR2 reads FYEKMQ (reference sequence). Trimming cost V 2 bases and J 1 base, with 11 bases left between them. The CDR3 DNA reads TGTGCCAGCAGCTTATCTGGAGGTGCGAACACTGAAGCTTTCTTT. This gives the protein CASSLSGGANTEAFF.

V and J are TRBV20-1 and TRBJ2-7, with TRBD2 matching 8 bases. V gave up 5 bases and J gave up 1 base; unmatched junction bases: 13. The germline gives CDR1 DFQATT, CDR2 SNEGSKA (reference sequence). The CDR3 runs to 16 residues. The CDR3 is CSAGSGTRGRSYEQYF. The CDR3 DNA follows: TGCAGTGCTGGGTCCGGGACTAGGGGGAGGTCCTACGAGCAGTACTTC.

The table lists this clonotype with a few counts. The CDR3 nucleotides read TGTGCCACCAGCAGAGGAGTAGCTAACTATGGCTACACCTTC. This encodes CATSRGVANYGYTF. This chain uses TRBV15 with TRBJ1-2; D remains unclear. With 1 base removed from V and 0 bases from J, the gap between germline ends came to 6 bases. The germline gives CDR1 LNHNV, CDR2 YYDKDF (reference sequence). The CDR3 has 14 residues.

V gene TRBV7-8 combines with J gene TRBJ2-7; 13 nucleotides match TRBD2. The CDR3 is 16 residues long. The trim removed 5 bases at V and 0 bases at J, leaving 4 bases unmatched. Germline V lookup: CDR1 SGHVS, CDR2 FQNEAQ. In DNA, the CDR3 is TGTGCCAGCAGCCCATGGACTAGCGGGGGCTCCTACGAGCAGTACTTC. Translating it yields CASSPWTSGGSYEQYF.

This clonotype has ten or more counts. The genes are TRBV28 and TRBJ2-6, with 7 bases fitting TRBD1. This CDR3 is built from 20 residues. The germline V gene encodes CDR1 MDHEN and CDR2 SYDVKM. The J segment lost 0 bases and the V segment lost 5 bases, leaving 16 bases of the junction unmatched. Written as DNA, the CDR3 is TGTGCCAGCAGTCGTATGTATAACAGGGGAGTCGGCTCTGGGGCCAACGTCCTGACTTTC. As protein: CASSRMYNRGVGSGANVLTF.

The chain recombines TRBV29-1 with TRBJ1-4, with 10 bases fitting TRBD1. The J segment lost 7 bases and the V segment lost 6 bases, leaving 11 bases of the junction unmatched. The germline gives CDR1 SQVTM, CDR2 ANQGSEA. This CDR3 has 15 amino acids. The CDR3, as DNA: TGCAGCGTGAGTCCCGGGACAGGGGCGAGTGAAAAACTGTTTTTT. Amino acids: CSVSPGTGASEKLFF.

This clonotype came up many times. The genes are TRBV7-8 and TRBJ1-2, with D hard to call. Germline V lookup: CDR1 SGHVS, CDR2 FQNEAQ. The length of the CDR3 is 16 residues. V was pared by 2 bases and J by 0 bases, with 13 bases between. The CDR3 coding sequence is TGTGCCAGCAGCTTACACCGCGGTCGAGCTAACTATGGCTACACCTTC. It encodes CASSLHRGRANYGYTF.

This clonotype came up many times. This chain connects TRBV25-1 to TRBJ2-1; 8 bases are a match to TRBD1. Trimming at V came to 4 bases and at J to 7 bases, leaving 9 bases not matched to a gene. Germline loops: CDR1 MGHDK, CDR2 SYGVNS. The CDR3 is 15 amino acids. The CDR3 loop is CASSVSGGLWNEQFF. DNA of the CDR3: TGTGCCAGCAGTGTTTCAGGGGGCTTGTGGAATGAGCAGTTCTTC.

V gene TRBV5-1 combines with J gene TRBJ2-7; D may correspond to TRBD1 or TRBD2 (5 bases each). Per germline, CDR1 SGHRS and CDR2 YFSETQ. This CDR3 region has 16 residues. Trimming removed 4 bases from V and 1 base from J, with 18 bases in between. CDR3 coding DNA: TGCGCCAGCAGCCTCGGGGCTTCTAAACTATCCTACGAGCAGTACTTC. Encoded protein: CASSLGASKLSYEQYF.

A remark on this clonotype: A read error is possible here, since a much larger clone lies one base away. The chain joins TRBV3-1 to TRBJ2-7; D call uncertain. Germline V gene data show CDR1 as LGHDT and CDR2 as YNNKEL (reference sequence). This CDR3 is built from 14 residues. Trimming left V 1 base short and J 6 bases short, with 13 bases between. The CDR3 here is CASSQGWPSGEQYF. Written as DNA, the CDR3 is TGTGCCAGCAGCCAAGGTTGGCCATCAGGCGAGCAGTACTTC.